This T cell receptor beta chain stems from a study of T cells in Graves' hyperthyroidism and ophthalmopathy. Study-wide points: In the blood, most expanded thyroid clonotypes above 0.001 appeared as well.

This CDR3 is built from 18 residues. There were TCR beta CDR3 regions amplified from RNA transcripts. First-round RT-PCR with HTBI primers amplified the TCR CDR3 region. TCRdb passed the multiplex PCR reads through MiXCR, listing each CDR3 protein once. This table holds 450,000 to 550,000 distinct CDR3 sequences, approximately 25% found once. Patients affected by ophthalmopathy presented a Clinical Activity Score of at least 3, a NOSPECS grade of at least 4, and disease duration below 3 months. For the diagnoses, clinical symptoms, serum thyroxine and TRAb, thyroid ultrasound and orbital computed tomography were used. This clonotype was picked up many times. Its target is unknown. Sequence at one end of the junction differs from germline and may be a read error.

The sequenced material came from blood. The chain links TRBV12-3 or TRBV12-4 to TRBJ1-1, with 8 positions matching TRBD1. The receptor comes from a woman in her thirties with Graves' ophthalmopathy. CDR3 sequence reads: CASSYPRTGILSNAEAFF. The DNA for the CDR3 is TGTGCCAGCAGTTATCCCCGGACAGGGATCCTTTCGAACGCTGAAGCTTTCTTT.